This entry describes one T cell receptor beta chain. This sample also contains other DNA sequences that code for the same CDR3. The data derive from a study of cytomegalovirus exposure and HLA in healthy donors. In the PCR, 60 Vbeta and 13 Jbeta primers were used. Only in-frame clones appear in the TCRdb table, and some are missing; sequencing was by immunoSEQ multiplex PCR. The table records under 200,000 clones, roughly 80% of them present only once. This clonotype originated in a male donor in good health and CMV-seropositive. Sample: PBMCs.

The CDR3 here is CASSRGQGAYEQYF. The DNA of the CDR3 is TGCGCCAGCAGCCGGGGACAGGGGGCCTACGAGCAGTACTTC. The rearrangement links TRBV5-1 to TRBJ2-7; 11 nucleotides line up with TRBD1. CDR3 length: 14 amino acids. V lost 4 bases and J lost 2; bases outside the gene matches: 2. Per germline, CDR1 SGHRS and CDR2 YFSETQ.